The entry that follows covers one T cell receptor beta chain sequence. Its antigen is currently unknown. Indicated treatment: oral pan-JAK inhibitor, 5-10 mg twice daily. The V end lost 4 bases, the J end lost 3 bases, and 12 bases lay between the germline ends. The germline gives CDR1 SGHAT, CDR2 FQDESV (reference sequence). This CDR3 has 14 amino acids. This entry belongs to a study of CD8+ T cells in alopecia areata. Study-level background: Administration of oral tofacitinib to treated patients was at 5 to 10 mg twice daily. Study conclusions and caveats: One nonresponder leaves baseline CD8+ expansion's link to response uncertain. Among the top 100, expanded CD8+ clones were significantly decreased by tofacitinib, as was scalp clonality. In scalp and blood during tofacitinib, many expanded lesional clones persisted.

It was cDNA, reverse transcribed from extracted RNA, that served as the sequencing template. Assay used: immunoSEQ multiplex PCR; TCRdb lists only in-frame clones, some missing. Counted here are around 150,000 clones, less than 70% occurring once; the ten biggest clones make up approximately 15%. This TCR was sampled from a human donor with alopecia areata. Sequenced here: CD4+ T cells sorted from blood, sampled at week 24, from a patient treated with tofacitinib. This chain links TRBV11-1 with TRBJ1-2; D is possibly TRBD1 (5 bases). CDR3: CASSWQGLDYGYTF. CDR3 coding DNA: TGTGCCAGCAGCTGGCAGGGACTAGACTATGGCTACACCTTC.